Following are 17 T cell receptor beta chains from one sample sequenced in a study of cytomegalovirus exposure and HLA in healthy donors. Vbeta (60) and Jbeta (13) primers were used in the PCR. Generated by immunoSEQ multiplex PCR, the TCRdb table keeps only in-frame clones and is missing some. This sample has around 200,000 clones, with 65% to 90% found just once. The sample was PBMCs. The receptors here all came from a girl aged 2 to 10 in good health and CMV-seropositive.

This clone appeared a few times. The chain uses TRBV11-2 and TRBJ1-4; D remains unclear. Trimming removed 5 bases from V and 5 bases from J, with 9 bases in between. Germline lookup yields CDR1 SGHAT and CDR2 FQNNGV. This CDR3 has 13 residues. Here the CDR3 reads CASSPDINEKLFF. CDR3 nucleotides: TGTGCCAGCAGCCCCGACATAAATGAAAAACTGTTTTTT.

The chain uses TRBV28 and TRBJ2-5, with 8 nucleotides matching TRBD2. This CDR3 is 14 amino acids long. Germline loops: CDR1 MDHEN, CDR2 SYDVKM. Trimming removed 6 bases from V and 3 bases from J; junction bases left unmatched: 6. The CDR3 spells CASRPGTREETQYF. CDR3 bases: TGTGCCAGCAGACCCGGGACTAGGGAAGAGACCCAGTACTTC.

The rearrangement joins TRBV7-6 to TRBJ2-7; 7 bases are shared with TRBD2. Looked up from germline, CDR1 is SGHVS and CDR2 is FNYEAQ. The CDR3 extends over 14 amino acids. J gave up 3 bases and V 0 bases, and 2 bases lay outside the gene matches. This chain's CDR3 is CASSLAGGGYEQYF. CDR3 nucleotides: TGTGCCAGCAGCTTAGCGGGCGGGGGCTACGAGCAGTACTTC.

The V and J genes are TRBV13 and TRBJ2-7; D uncertain. CDR1 and CDR2 from the germline V gene are PRHDT and FYEKMQ (reference sequence). The V gene lost 4 bases and the J gene lost 2 bases, with 18 bases spanning the gap. This CDR3 spans 16 amino acids. This CDR3 reads CASSSRVTRPTYEQYF. CDR3 DNA: TGTGCCAGCAGCTCCCGAGTGACTCGACCGACCTACGAGCAGTACTTC.

This clone was observed a single time. The chain joins TRBV28 to TRBJ1-5, with D maybe TRBD1 (5 bases). The V end was cut by 11 bases, the J end by 4 bases, with 15 bases between. The CDR3 totals 13 residues. Germline lookup yields CDR1 MDHEN and CDR2 SYDVKM. The CDR3 region is CAGQGFLNQPQHF. CDR3 DNA sequence: TGTGCCGGTCAGGGTTTTTTGAATCAGCCCCAGCATTTT.

This chain connects TRBV6-6 to TRBJ1-2; D is perhaps TRBD1 (6 bases). The germline V gene has CDR1 MNHNY and CDR2 SVGAGI (reference sequence). The V gene lost 6 bases and the J gene lost 4 bases, with 15 bases spanning the gap. This CDR3 spans 14 amino acids. CDR3 sequence: CASSEQDSFYGYTF. DNA of the CDR3: TGTGCCAGCAGCGAACAGGACAGTTTCTATGGCTACACCTTC.

The chain carries TRBV29-1 and TRBJ2-7; D gene unclear. The V and J ends lost 3 bases and 4 bases respectively, with 7 bases between them. The CDR3 length is 11 residues. In germline, CDR1 is SQVTM, CDR2 ANQGSEA. The CDR3 is CSVEENYEQYF. Here the CDR3 DNA reads TGCAGCGTTGAGGAGAATTACGAGCAGTACTTC.

This rearrangement joins TRBV2 to TRBJ2-5; perhaps TRBD2 as D (6 bases). The CDR3 has 12 amino acids. Trimming shortened V by 6 bases and J by 7 bases, and 12 bases separated the two germline ends. The germline gives CDR1 SNHLY, CDR2 FYNNEI. The chain's CDR3 is CASSRDSGTQYF. The CDR3 DNA sequence: TGTGCCAGCAGCAGGGATAGCGGGACCCAGTACTTC. Full variable domain (outside the CDR3, taken from reference TRBV2 and TRBJ2-5): EPEVTQTPSHQVTQMGQEVILRCVPISNHLYFYWYRQILGQKVEFLVSFYNNEISEKSEIFDDQFSVERPDGSNFTLKIRSTKLEDSAMYFCASSRDSGTQYFGPGTRLLVL.

The chain joins TRBV7-3 to TRBJ2-3; D unclear. The CDR3 runs 14 residues. Per germline, CDR1 SGHTA and CDR2 FQGTGA. V shed 5 bases and J shed 2 bases, with 11 bases lying between them. The CDR3 loop reads CASSIRASTDTQYF. The CDR3 nucleotides read TGTGCCAGCAGCATACGCGCTTCCACAGATACGCAGTATTTT.

The rearrangement links TRBV4-1 to TRBJ2-1, with D possibly matching TRBD1 (5 bases). Germline loops: CDR1 MGHRA, CDR2 YSYEKL. The CDR3 consists of 19 residues. V was pared by 3 bases and J by 0 bases, with 21 bases between. The CDR3 DNA follows: TGCGCCAGCAGCCAGAGAGCGTTACGTACAGGCAGCTCCTACAATGAGCAGTTCTTC. This translates into CASSQRALRTGSSYNEQFF.

The CDR3, as DNA: TGTGCCAGCAGCACCTATACCGGGGAGCTGTTTTTT. This sequence encodes CASSTYTGELFF. The V call is TRBV7-7, the J call TRBJ2-2; D gene unclear. Deletions cut 5 bases from V and 5 bases from J, with 6 bases between. Germline V lookup: CDR1 SSHAT, CDR2 FNYEAQ (reference sequence). The CDR3 loop spans 12 amino acids. The full variable domain, in which reference TRBV7-7 and TRBJ2-2 provide the parts outside the CDR3, is GAGVSQSPRYKVTKRGQDVTLRCDPISSHATLYWYQQALGQGPEFLTYFNYEAQPDKSGLPSDRFSAERPEGSISTLTIQRTEQRDSAMYRCASSTYTGELFFGEGSRLTVL.

The rearrangement links TRBV30 to TRBJ1-6; D is unclear. Germline CDR1 reads GTSNPN; CDR2 reads SVGIG (reference sequence). CDR3 length equals 14 residues. Trimming took 3 bases from V and 10 from J, leaving 16 bases between them. In DNA, the CDR3 is TGTGCCTGGAGATATCTTGAACCGGGGTCACCCCTCCACTTT. Translated: CAWRYLEPGSPLHF.

The chain has TRBV27 and TRBJ1-2; no reliable D call. This CDR3 has 14 residues. The V and J ends lost 4 bases and 6 bases respectively, with 15 bases between them. Germline V gene data show CDR1 as MNHEY and CDR2 as SMNVEV (reference sequence). CDR3 protein: CASSSDGNFHGYTF. CDR3 coding DNA: TGTGCCAGCAGTTCCGACGGGAACTTTCATGGCTACACCTTC.

This clone was picked up one time. J is TRBJ2-3 and V is TRBV11-3, with a weak D call TRBD2 (5 bases). This CDR3 has 15 residues. Germline V lookup: CDR1 SGHNT, CDR2 YENEEA. The V end lost 3 bases, the J end lost 1 base, and 11 bases lay between the germline ends. CDR3 region: CASSLEAVGTDTQYF. The CDR3 nucleotides are TGTGCCAGCAGCTTGGAGGCTGTTGGCACAGATACGCAGTATTTT. Based on the CDR3 plus reference TRBV11-3 and TRBJ2-3, the full variable domain is EAGVVQSPRYKIIEKKQPVAFWCNPISGHNTLYWYLQNLGQGPELLIRYENEEAVDDSQLPKDRFSAERLKGVDSTLKIQPAELGDSAVYLCASSLEAVGTDTQYFGPGTRLTVL.

The chain recombines TRBV2 with TRBJ2-1, with 11 bases fitting TRBD2. Trimming cost V 4 bases and J 2 bases; bases outside gene matches: 16. The CDR3 length is 20 residues. Germline V CDR1 and CDR2: SNHLY, FYNNEI. CDR3 sequence (DNA): TGTGCCAGCAGTGGCCCTAGCGGGGGGACGTCTAGTTCCCCCTACAATGAGCAGTTCTTC. Encoded protein: CASSGPSGGTSSSPYNEQFF.

The V gene is TRBV29-1, the J gene TRBJ2-3, with TRBD1 identical over 8 bases. This CDR3 contains 13 residues. Per the germline V gene, CDR1 is SQVTM and CDR2 is ANQGSEA. Trimming cost V 8 bases and J 6 bases; bases outside gene matches: 10. CDR3 DNA sequence: TGCAGCCAGCGAGGACAGGGCGAGGATACGCAGTATTTT. Amino acid sequence: CSQRGQGEDTQYF.

The V and J genes are TRBV5-4 and TRBJ2-1, with a weak D call TRBD2 (6 bases). This CDR3 spans 17 amino acids. Germline-derived CDR1 and CDR2 are SGHNT and YYREEE (reference sequence). Trimming shortened V by 7 bases and J by 2 bases, and 22 bases separated the two germline ends. CDR3 residues: CASQLYGSLEAYNEQFF. The CDR3 bases are TGTGCCAGCCAGCTATACGGGAGCCTGGAAGCCTACAATGAGCAGTTCTTC.